The 17 T cell receptor beta chains in this list originate from one sample, sequenced in a study of control samples from healthy donors and cancer patients. Libraries were prepared by immunoSEQ multiplex PCR; TCRdb keeps only in-frame clonotypes and omits some of them. Among about 140,000 clones, roughly 89% were seen once, and the ten largest hold 5.5% to 7.5%. What was sequenced was blood. The receptor set was obtained from a man aged 18 to 30 in good health.

This chain uses TRBV7-9 with TRBJ2-7, with 15 bases matching TRBD2. V trimming: 5 bases; J trimming: 0 bases; junction bases outside the gene matches: 8. The CDR3 contains 18 residues. Germline assignment: CDR1 SEHNR and CDR2 FQNEAQ (reference sequence). This chain's CDR3 is CASSQGLAGGRSSYEQYF. In nucleotides, the CDR3 is TGTGCCAGCAGCCAGGGACTAGCGGGGGGAAGAAGCTCCTACGAGCAGTACTTC.

The chain combines TRBV3-1 (or the pseudogene TRBV3-2) with TRBJ2-3; D unresolved. Trimming took 3 bases from V and 6 from J, leaving 4 bases between them. Germline CDR1 reads LGHDT; CDR2 reads YNNKEL (reference sequence). The CDR3 runs to 11 residues. The CDR3 spells CASSHEDTQYF. CDR3 in DNA: TGTGCCAGCAGCCATGAGGATACGCAGTATTTT.

The chain employs TRBV19 and TRBJ1-1; D may be TRBD1 (6 bases). CDR3 size: 18 residues. CDR1 and CDR2 from the germline V gene are LNHDA and SQIVND (reference sequence). V was pared by 7 bases and J by 4 bases, with 28 bases between. The CDR3 reads CASNEPRGGNPLGTEAFF. The CDR3 DNA reads as TGTGCCAGTAATGAGCCCAGGGGCGGCAACCCCCTGGGCACTGAAGCTTTCTTT. The full variable domain, rest sourced from reference TRBV19 and TRBJ1-1, is DGGITQSPKYLFRKEGQNVTLSCEQNLNHDAMYWYRQDPGQGLRLIYYSQIVNDFQKGDIAEGYSVSREKKESFPLTVTSAQKNPTAFYLCASNEPRGGNPLGTEAFFGQGTRLTVV.

The chain couples TRBV27 to TRBJ2-5; D unclear. The V gene's germline CDR1 is MNHEY and CDR2 SMNVEV (reference sequence). The CDR3 runs 15 residues. The germline V and J ends were trimmed by 2 bases and 3 bases, with 13 bases remaining between them. CDR3 in DNA: TGTGCCAGCAGTTTAATTGGGCCGTGGGAAGAGACCCAGTACTTC. It translates to CASSLIGPWEETQYF.

The chain combines TRBV11-1 with TRBJ2-7, with D unresolved. Germline V gives CDR1 SGHAT, CDR2 FQDESV (reference sequence). This CDR3 has 13 residues. Trimming removed 2 bases from V and 6 bases from J, with 11 bases in between. The CDR3 region is CASSLPGVGEQYF. The CDR3, as DNA: TGTGCCAGCAGCTTACCAGGAGTGGGCGAGCAGTACTTC.

J is TRBJ1-1 and V is TRBV3-1 (or the pseudogene TRBV3-2), with D unclear. V lost 6 bases to trimming and J lost 1 base, with 9 bases between them. CDR1 and CDR2 (germline): LGHDT, YNNKEL (reference sequence). CDR3 length: 13 amino acids. The CDR3 spells CASRHHPNTEAFF. The CDR3 coding sequence is TGTGCCAGCAGACACCACCCGAACACTGAAGCTTTCTTT.

The chain joins TRBV30 to TRBJ1-6; D possibly corresponds to TRBD1 (5 bases). V was clipped by 1 base and J by 10 bases, with 17 bases between them. The CDR3 is 15 residues long. Per the germline V gene, CDR1 is GTSNPN and CDR2 is SVGIG (reference sequence). CDR3 sequence (DNA): TGTGCCTGGAGTGGGCATCGGTCGCAGGGCTCACCCCTCCACTTT. Protein product: CAWSGHRSQGSPLHF. The variable domain in full, with the rest retrieved from reference TRBV30 and TRBJ1-6, is SQTIHQWPATLVQPVGSPLSLECTVEGTSNPNLYWYRQAAGRGLQLLFYSVGIGQISSEVPQNLSASRPQDRQFILSSKKLLLSDSGFYLCAWSGHRSQGSPLHFGNGTRLTVT.

The rearrangement links TRBV5-6 to TRBJ1-6; D remains unclear. Looked up from germline, CDR1 is SGHDT and CDR2 is YYEEEE. This CDR3 contains 16 residues. V lost 1 base and J lost 0, with 8 bases in between. The CDR3 loop is CASSLLSNSYNSPLHF. CDR3 bases: TGTGCCAGCAGCTTGCTATCCAACTCCTATAATTCACCCCTCCACTTT.

The rearrangement uses TRBV5-1 and TRBJ2-7, with D possibly matching TRBD1 (5 bases). The CDR3 contains 14 residues. Deletions cut 1 base from V and 3 bases from J, with 11 bases between. Germline V gene data show CDR1 as SGHRS and CDR2 as YFSETQ. Here the CDR3 reads CASSLNGRDYEQYF. The CDR3 bases are TGCGCCAGCAGCTTGAATGGCAGGGACTACGAGCAGTACTTC.

This chain joins TRBV5-1 and TRBJ1-2, with D unclear. Germline CDR1 reads SGHRS; CDR2 reads YFSETQ. Between the trimmed V and J ends, which lost 5 bases and 3 bases, there was a span of 8 bases. This CDR3 has 12 amino acids. This CDR3 is CASSPTDYGYTF. As DNA, the CDR3 is TGCGCCAGCAGTCCGACGGACTATGGCTACACCTTC.

The V call is TRBV7-9, the J call TRBJ2-3, with a weak D call TRBD1 (6 bases). The CDR3 loop spans 17 amino acids. Germline CDR1 is SEHNR and CDR2 is FQNEAQ (reference sequence). V dropped 5 bases and J dropped 0 bases, with 18 bases sitting between them. The DNA for the CDR3 is TGTGCCAGCAGCCCCCCGGACAGAGTAACTAGCACAGATACGCAGTATTTT. Its protein product is CASSPPDRVTSTDTQYF.

The chain couples TRBV12-5 to TRBJ2-2; perhaps TRBD2 as D (5 bases). The CDR3 length is 15 residues. CDR1 is LGHNT and CDR2 is FRNRAP in the germline V gene. Trimming shortened V by 4 bases and J by 1 base, and 10 bases separated the two germline ends. CDR3 amino acids: CASGSPGLNTGELFF. The CDR3 DNA sequence: TGTGCTAGTGGTTCCCCGGGGTTGAACACCGGGGAGCTGTTTTTT.

For the CDR3, the DNA is TGTGCCAGCAGCCTGGACAGGGAAGACTACGAGCAGTACTTC. It encodes CASSLDREDYEQYF. The chain employs TRBV13 and TRBJ2-7; 8 bases align to TRBD1. After removal of 5 bases from V and 3 bases from J, the junction contained 6 bases not matched to a gene. Germline V gives CDR1 PRHDT, CDR2 FYEKMQ (reference sequence). The CDR3 consists of 14 residues. Using reference TRBV13 and TRBJ2-7 for the parts outside the CDR3, the full variable domain is AAGVIQSPRHLIKEKRETATLKCYPIPRHDTVYWYQQGPGQDPQFLISFYEKMQSDKGSIPDRFSAQQFSDYHSELNMSSLELGDSALYFCASSLDREDYEQYFGPGTRLTVT.

The chain combines TRBV7-3 with TRBJ1-2, with D unresolved. V lost 1 base and J 7 bases, leaving 13 bases between the germline ends. Germline V CDR1 and CDR2: SGHTA, FQGTGA. This CDR3 is built from 14 residues. The CDR3 coding sequence is TGTGCCAGCAGCTTAAGTCCCCTCAGTGGTGGCTACACCTTC. This gives the protein CASSLSPLSGGYTF.

Note on this clone: Compared with germline, one end of the junction differs, possibly owing to a read error. The V gene is TRBV9, the J gene TRBJ2-3; weak D call: TRBD1 (6 bases). Germline loops: CDR1 SGDLS, CDR2 YYNGEE. The length of the CDR3 is 16 residues. The CDR3 loop reads CASSVEMGARADTQYF. CDR3 in DNA: TGTGCCAGCAGCGTAGAGATGGGGGCACGAGCAGATACACAGTATTTT.

The chain links TRBV19 to TRBJ1-1; D remains unclear. Trimming took 5 bases from V and 2 from J, leaving 9 bases between them. The CDR3 spans 13 residues. Looked up from germline, CDR1 is LNHDA and CDR2 is SQIVND (reference sequence). CDR3 DNA: TGTGCCAGTAGTTATACAGAAAACACTGAAGCTTTCTTT. Translation: CASSYTENTEAFF.

The V and J genes are TRBV11-2 and TRBJ2-2, with D maybe TRBD2 (7 bases). V was clipped by 2 bases and J by 4 bases, with 11 bases between them. This CDR3 region has 15 residues. Germline values: CDR1 SGHAT, CDR2 FQNNGV. The CDR3 sequence: CASSLRGAATGELFF. The CDR3 DNA reads TGTGCCAGCAGCTTACGGGGGGCCGCCACCGGGGAGCTGTTTTTT.